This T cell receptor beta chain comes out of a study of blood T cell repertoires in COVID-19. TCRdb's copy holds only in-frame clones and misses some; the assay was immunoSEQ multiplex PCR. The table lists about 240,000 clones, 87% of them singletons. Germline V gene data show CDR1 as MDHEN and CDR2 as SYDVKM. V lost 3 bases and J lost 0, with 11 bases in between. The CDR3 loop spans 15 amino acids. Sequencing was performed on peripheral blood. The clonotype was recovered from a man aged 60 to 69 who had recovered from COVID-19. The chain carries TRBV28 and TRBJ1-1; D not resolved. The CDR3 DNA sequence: TGTGCCAGCAGTTTCGGGAGGTCAGTGAACACTGAAGCTTTCTTT. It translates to CASSFGRSVNTEAFF.